This T cell receptor beta chain was captured in a study of identifying expanded T cells in peripheral blood. Findings of the study overall: Across healthy donors, higher total template counts meant significantly greater approximately 2-week count variance. Technical replicates showed about 1.2 changed clones; around two weeks roughly 18; four weeks 19.

Germline values: CDR1 SGHNT, CDR2 YYREEE (reference sequence). The ends were cut back, 0 bases at V and 2 bases at J, with 5 bases in the middle. The CDR3 is made up of 13 amino acids. As to this clone: Its target is not known.

Sequenced by immunoSEQ multiplex PCR; TCRdb stores in-frame clones only, minus some. This table has roughly 100,000 clones, around 89% appearing once. No infections or other immune events were documented during collection. This chain uses TRBV5-4 with TRBJ1-2; D unclear. The source is a person aged 18 to 75 in good health. Sequencing was performed on blood. The CDR3 loop reads CASSLALNYGYTF. The CDR3 DNA reads as TGTGCCAGCAGCTTGGCCCTAAACTATGGCTACACCTTC.